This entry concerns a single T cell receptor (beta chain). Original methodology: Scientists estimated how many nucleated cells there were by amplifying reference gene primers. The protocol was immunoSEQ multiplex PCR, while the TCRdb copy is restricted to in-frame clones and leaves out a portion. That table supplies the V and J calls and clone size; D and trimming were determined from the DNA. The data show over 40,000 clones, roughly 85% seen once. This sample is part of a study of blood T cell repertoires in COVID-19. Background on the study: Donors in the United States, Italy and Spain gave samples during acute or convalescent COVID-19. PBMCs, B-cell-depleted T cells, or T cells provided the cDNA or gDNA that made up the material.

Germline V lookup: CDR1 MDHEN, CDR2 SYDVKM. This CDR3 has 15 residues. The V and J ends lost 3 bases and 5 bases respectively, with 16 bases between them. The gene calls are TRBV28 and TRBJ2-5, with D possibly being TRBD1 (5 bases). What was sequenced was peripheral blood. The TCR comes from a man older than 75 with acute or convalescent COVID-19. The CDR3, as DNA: TGTGCCAGCAGTTTGGGCAGGGTGGGTCCGGAGACCCAGTACTTC. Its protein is CASSLGRVGPETQYF.